The entry below gives a single T cell receptor (beta chain) sequence along with its context. Its antigen remains unidentified. Profiling relied on immunoSEQ multiplex PCR, and the TCRdb table lists in-frame clones only, not all of them. Here the sample spans 72,000 or so clones, just over 90% being singletons. The sample comes from a study of resident and recirculating memory T cells in vitiligo. Study as a whole: Epidermis came from shave biopsies of lesional and nonlesional sites, plus PBMCs. Genomic DNA was extracted from whole homogenized samples, with no cell sorting. Whole-study findings and limits: No single dominant TCR clone appeared; lesion clonality varied.

The germline gives CDR1 LNHDA, CDR2 SQIVND (reference sequence). The CDR3 totals 12 residues. V dropped 4 bases and J dropped 5 bases, with 6 bases sitting between them. Sequenced material: blood. The sequence was collected from a male donor with vitiligo. The chain links TRBV19 to TRBJ1-5; possibly TRBD1 for D (5 bases). The CDR3 sequence: CASSRGDQPQHF. The CDR3 DNA is TGTGCCAGTAGTAGGGGGGATCAGCCCCAGCATTTT.